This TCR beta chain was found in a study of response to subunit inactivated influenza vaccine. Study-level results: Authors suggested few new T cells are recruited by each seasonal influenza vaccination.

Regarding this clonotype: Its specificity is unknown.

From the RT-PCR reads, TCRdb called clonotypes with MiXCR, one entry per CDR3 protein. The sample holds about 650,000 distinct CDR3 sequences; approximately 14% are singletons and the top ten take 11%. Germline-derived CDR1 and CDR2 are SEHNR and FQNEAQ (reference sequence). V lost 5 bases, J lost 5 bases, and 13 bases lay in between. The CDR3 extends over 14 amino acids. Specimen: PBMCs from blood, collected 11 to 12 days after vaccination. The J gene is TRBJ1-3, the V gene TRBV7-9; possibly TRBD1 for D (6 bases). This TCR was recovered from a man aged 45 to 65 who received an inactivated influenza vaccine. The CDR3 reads CASSPLRGRNTIYF. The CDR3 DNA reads TGTGCCAGCAGCCCGCTCAGGGGACGAAACACCATATATTTT.